These 6 T cell receptor beta chains were sequenced from one sample in a study of blood T cell repertoires in COVID-19. Sequencing used immunoSEQ multiplex PCR; TCRdb keeps in-frame clones, though not all of them. The sample shows around 300,000 clones, 85% of them seen only once. Material: peripheral blood. The receptor source for this set is a human donor in a cohort sampled during active COVID-19.

The chain uses TRBV27 and TRBJ1-1; D is uncertain. This CDR3 spans 15 amino acids. V was trimmed by 5 bases and J by 2 bases, leaving 15 bases between them. Germline assignment: CDR1 MNHEY and CDR2 SMNVEV (reference sequence). The DNA of the CDR3 is TGTGCCAGCAGTATAAAGACAAGCTTTAACACTGAAGCTTTCTTT. Translated, it gives CASSIKTSFNTEAFF.

This clone appeared a single time. The rearrangement joins TRBV18 to TRBJ2-3; TRBD2 agrees at 9 bases. Germline V lookup: CDR1 KGHSH, CDR2 LQKENI. The CDR3 runs to 16 residues. The junction had 9 bases not matched to a gene; V was cut back by 3 bases and J by 5 bases. The CDR3, as DNA: TGTGCCAGCTCACCGGGACATAGCGGGGGAGGAGATACGCAGTATTTT. Protein product: CASSPGHSGGGDTQYF.

A word on this clone: Other DNA sequences of this sample code for an identical CDR3. The J gene is TRBJ1-1, the V gene TRBV18; D might be TRBD1 (6 bases). The CDR3 covers 15 residues. In germline, CDR1 is KGHSH, CDR2 LQKENI. Deletions cut 6 bases from V and 0 bases from J, with 14 bases between. The CDR3 region is CASSPLTGLNTEAFF. CDR3 in DNA: TGTGCCAGCTCGCCCCTGACAGGATTGAACACTGAAGCTTTCTTT.

The chain links TRBV20-1 to TRBJ1-2; TRBD1 agrees at 7 bases. After removal of 6 bases from V and 7 bases from J, the junction contained 5 bases not matched to a gene. The CDR3 runs to 11 residues. Germline V lookup: CDR1 DFQATT, CDR2 SNEGSKA (reference sequence). In DNA form, the CDR3 reads TGCAGTGCCAGGGGGAACGCTGGCTACACCTTC. Translation gives CSARGNAGYTF.

The chain has TRBV5-1 and TRBJ1-6; D remains ambiguous. Germline V gene lookup returns CDR1 SGHRS and CDR2 YFSETQ. The CDR3 has 15 amino acids. Trimming shortened V by 0 bases and J by 5 bases, and 9 bases separated the two germline ends. The CDR3 coding sequence is TGCGCCAGCAGCTTGGGAGGGTCCCATAATTCACCCCTCCACTTT. Its translation is CASSLGGSHNSPLHF.

The chain has TRBV20-1 and TRBJ2-3, with 8 bases fitting TRBD2. This CDR3 comprises 15 residues. Germline V gives CDR1 DFQATT, CDR2 SNEGSKA (reference sequence). Losses at the gene ends were 3 bases for V and 3 bases for J; bases not matched to a gene: 8. CDR3 nucleotides: TGCAGTGCTAGTTCCCCGGGACTAGGAACAGATACGCAGTATTTT. This sequence encodes CSASSPGLGTDTQYF.